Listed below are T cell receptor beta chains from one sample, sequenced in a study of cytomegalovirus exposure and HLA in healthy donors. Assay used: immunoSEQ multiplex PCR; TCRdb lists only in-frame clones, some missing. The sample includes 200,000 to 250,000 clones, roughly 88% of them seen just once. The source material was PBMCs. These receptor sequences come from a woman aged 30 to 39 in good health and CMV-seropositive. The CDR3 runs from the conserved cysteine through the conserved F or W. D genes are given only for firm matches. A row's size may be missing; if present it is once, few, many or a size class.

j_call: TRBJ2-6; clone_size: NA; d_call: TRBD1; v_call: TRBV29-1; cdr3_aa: CSVEEGTGVSGANVLTF; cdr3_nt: TGCAGCGTTGAAGAGGGGACAGGGGTATCTGGGGCCAACGTCCTGACTTTC
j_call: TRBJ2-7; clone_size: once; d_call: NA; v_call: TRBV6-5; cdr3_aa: CASSYGPRSSYEQYF; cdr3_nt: TGTGCCAGCAGTTACGGACCGAGGAGCTCCTACGAGCAGTACTTC
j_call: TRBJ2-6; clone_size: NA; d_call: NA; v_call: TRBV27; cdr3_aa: CASSLLGSGANVLTF; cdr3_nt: TGTGCCAGCAGTTTACTGGGCTCTGGGGCCAACGTCCTGACTTTC
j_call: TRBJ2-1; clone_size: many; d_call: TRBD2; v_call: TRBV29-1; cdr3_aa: CSVETSGTGEQFF; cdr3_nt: TGCAGCGTTGAGACTAGCGGGACCGGTGAGCAGTTCTTC
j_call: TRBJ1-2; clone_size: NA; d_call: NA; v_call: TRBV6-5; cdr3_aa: CASSYSGGMAGYTF; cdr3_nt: TGTGCCAGCAGTTACTCAGGAGGGATGGCTGGCTACACCTTC
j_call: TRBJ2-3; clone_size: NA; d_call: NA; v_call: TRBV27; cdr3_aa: CASRGEMGGADYTQYF; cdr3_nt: TGTGCCAGCAGGGGGGAAATGGGAGGAGCAGACTATACGCAGTATTTT
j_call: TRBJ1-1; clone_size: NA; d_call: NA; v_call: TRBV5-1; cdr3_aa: CASSYQVMNTEAFF; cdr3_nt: TGCGCCAGCAGCTATCAGGTAATGAACACTGAAGCTTTCTTT
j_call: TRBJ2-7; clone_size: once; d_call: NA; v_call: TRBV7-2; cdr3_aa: CASSSEDSAYYEQYF; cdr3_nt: TGTGCCAGCAGCTCGGAGGACTCGGCATACTACGAGCAGTACTTC
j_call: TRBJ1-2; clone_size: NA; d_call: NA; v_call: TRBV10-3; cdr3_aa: CAIARADYGYTF; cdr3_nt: TGTGCCATCGCGAGGGCGGACTATGGCTACACCTTC
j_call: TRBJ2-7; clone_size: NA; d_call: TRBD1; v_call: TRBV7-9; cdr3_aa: CASSAGTEYEQYF; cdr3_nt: TGTGCCAGCAGCGCCGGGACAGAATACGAGCAGTACTTC
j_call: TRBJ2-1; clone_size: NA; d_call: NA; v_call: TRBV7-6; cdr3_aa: CASSLRAEYYNEQFF; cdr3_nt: TGTGCCAGCAGCTTACGGGCGGAATACTACAATGAGCAGTTCTTC
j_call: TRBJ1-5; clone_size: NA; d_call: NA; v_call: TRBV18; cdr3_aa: CASSEGRPRDQPQHF; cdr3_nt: TGTGCCAGCTCAGAAGGGAGACCTCGCGATCAGCCCCAGCATTTT
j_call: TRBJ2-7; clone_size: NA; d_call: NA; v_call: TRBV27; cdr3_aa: CASSFQGNEQYF; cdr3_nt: TGTGCCAGCAGCTTCCAGGGGAACGAGCAGTACTTC
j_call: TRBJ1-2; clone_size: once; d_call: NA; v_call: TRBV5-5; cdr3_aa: CASSEYVGDYGYTF; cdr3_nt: TGTGCCAGCAGCGAGTACGTAGGGGACTATGGCTACACCTTC
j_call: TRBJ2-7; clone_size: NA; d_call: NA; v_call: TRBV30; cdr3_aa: CAWSPAEPYEQYF; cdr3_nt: TGTGCCTGGAGTCCAGCGGAACCCTACGAGCAGTACTTC
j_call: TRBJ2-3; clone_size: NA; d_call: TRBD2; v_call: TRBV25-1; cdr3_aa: CASSDFSGLDRDTQYF; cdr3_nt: TGTGCCAGCAGTGACTTTAGCGGGCTCGACCGAGATACGCAGTATTTT
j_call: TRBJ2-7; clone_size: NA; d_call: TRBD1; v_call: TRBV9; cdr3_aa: CASSLGTGRNEQYF; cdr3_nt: TGTGCCAGCAGCCTAGGGACAGGGCGCAACGAGCAGTACTTC
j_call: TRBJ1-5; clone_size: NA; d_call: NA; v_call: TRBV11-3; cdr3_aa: CASSLDNSNQPQHF; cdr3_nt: TGTGCCAGCAGCTTAGACAATAGCAATCAGCCCCAGCATTTT
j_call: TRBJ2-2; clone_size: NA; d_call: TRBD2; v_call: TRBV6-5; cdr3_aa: CASSPTSATGELFF; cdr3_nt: TGTGCCAGCAGCCCTACTAGCGCCACCGGGGAGCTGTTTTTT
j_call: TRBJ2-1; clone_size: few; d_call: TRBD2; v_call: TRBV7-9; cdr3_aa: CASTLAGVPYNEQFF; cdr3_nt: TGTGCCAGCACGTTAGCGGGAGTCCCCTACAATGAGCAGTTCTTC
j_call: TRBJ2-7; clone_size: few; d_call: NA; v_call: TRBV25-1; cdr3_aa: CASSLTFEQYF; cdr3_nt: TGTGCCAGCAGTCTGACCTTCGAGCAGTACTTC
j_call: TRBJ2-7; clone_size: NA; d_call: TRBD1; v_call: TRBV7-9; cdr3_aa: CASSSDRGIYEQYF; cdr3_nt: TGTGCCAGCAGCTCGGACAGGGGGATATACGAGCAGTACTTC
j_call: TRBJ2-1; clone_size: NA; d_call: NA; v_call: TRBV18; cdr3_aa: CASSQGFGFEGHNEQFF; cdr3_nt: TGTGCCAGCTCACAGGGATTTGGGTTTGAAGGGCACAATGAGCAGTTCTTC
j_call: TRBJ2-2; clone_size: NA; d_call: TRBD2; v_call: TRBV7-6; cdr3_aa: CASSLTLAGNTGELFF; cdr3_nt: TGTGCCAGCAGCTTAACACTAGCGGGGAACACCGGGGAGCTGTTTTTT
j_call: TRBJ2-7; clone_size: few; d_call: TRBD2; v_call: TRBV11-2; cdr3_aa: CASSLDPAGALEQYF; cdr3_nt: TGTGCCAGCAGCTTAGATCCAGCGGGAGCGCTCGAGCAGTACTTC
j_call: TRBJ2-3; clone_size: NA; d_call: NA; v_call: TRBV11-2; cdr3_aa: CASSRRDGLTDTQYF; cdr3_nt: TGTGCCAGCAGCCGCCGGGACGGCCTCACAGATACGCAGTATTTT
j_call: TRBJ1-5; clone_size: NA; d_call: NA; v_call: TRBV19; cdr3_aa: CATSGAGGQPQHF; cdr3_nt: TGTGCCACCAGTGGAGCCGGCGGGCAGCCCCAGCATTTT
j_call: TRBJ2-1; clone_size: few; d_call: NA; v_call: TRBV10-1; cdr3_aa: CASSFGGSRDEQFF; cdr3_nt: TGCGCCAGCAGCTTTGGTGGGAGTCGGGATGAGCAGTTCTTC
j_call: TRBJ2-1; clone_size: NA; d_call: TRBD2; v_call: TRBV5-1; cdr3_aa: CASSPDLAGVKNEQFF; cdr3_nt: TGCGCCAGCAGCCCTGATCTAGCGGGAGTAAAAAATGAGCAGTTCTTC
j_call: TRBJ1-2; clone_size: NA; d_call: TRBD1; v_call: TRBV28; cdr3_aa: CATLRTGLNYGYTF; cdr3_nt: TGTGCCACCTTGAGGACAGGGCTAAACTATGGCTACACCTTC
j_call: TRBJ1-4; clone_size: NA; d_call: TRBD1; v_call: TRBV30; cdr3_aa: CAWTRQGGAEKLFF; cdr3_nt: TGTGCCTGGACTAGACAGGGTGGGGCTGAAAAACTGTTTTTT
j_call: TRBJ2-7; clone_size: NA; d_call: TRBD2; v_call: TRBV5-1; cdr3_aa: CASSPKLAGGHEQYF; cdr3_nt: TGCGCCAGCAGCCCCAAACTAGCGGGAGGCCACGAGCAGTACTTC
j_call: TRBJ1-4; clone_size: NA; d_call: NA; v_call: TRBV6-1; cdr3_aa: CASSLLGGNEKLFF; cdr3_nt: TGTGCCAGCAGTCTACTAGGGGGTAATGAAAAACTGTTTTTT
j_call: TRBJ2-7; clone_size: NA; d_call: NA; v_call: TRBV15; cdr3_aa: CATSRDRPGEQYF; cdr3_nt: TGTGCCACCAGCAGAGATCGACCGGGAGAGCAGTACTTC
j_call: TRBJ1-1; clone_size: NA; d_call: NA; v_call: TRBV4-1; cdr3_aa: CASSPTGNTEAFF; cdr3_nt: TGCGCCAGCAGCCCTACAGGGAACACTGAAGCTTTCTTT
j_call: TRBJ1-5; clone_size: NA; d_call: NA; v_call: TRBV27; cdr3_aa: CASSVIGDQPQHF; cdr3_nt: TGTGCCAGCAGTGTCATAGGGGATCAGCCCCAGCATTTT
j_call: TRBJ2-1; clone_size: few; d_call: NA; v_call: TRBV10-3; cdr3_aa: CAIHEDGNEQFF; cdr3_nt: TGTGCCATCCACGAGGACGGGAATGAGCAGTTCTTC
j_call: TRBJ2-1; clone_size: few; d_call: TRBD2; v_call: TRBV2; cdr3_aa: CASSEDGLAGGLNEQFF; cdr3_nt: TGTGCCAGCAGTGAAGATGGACTAGCGGGAGGGTTGAATGAGCAGTTCTTC
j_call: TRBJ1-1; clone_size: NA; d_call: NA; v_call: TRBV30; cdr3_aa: CAWTQGTSEAFF; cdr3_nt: TGTGCCTGGACCCAGGGGACTAGTGAAGCTTTCTTT
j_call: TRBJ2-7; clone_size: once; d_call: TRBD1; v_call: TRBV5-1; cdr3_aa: CASSYLGTGAEQYF; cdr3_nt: TGCGCCAGCAGCTACCTAGGGACAGGGGCCGAGCAGTACTTC
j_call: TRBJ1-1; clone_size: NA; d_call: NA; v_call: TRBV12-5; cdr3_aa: CASGLGGDTEAFF; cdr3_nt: TGTGCTAGTGGTTTGGGGGGGGACACTGAAGCTTTCTTT
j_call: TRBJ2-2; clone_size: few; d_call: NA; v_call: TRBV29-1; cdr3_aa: CSVLFRAATGELFF; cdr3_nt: TGCAGCGTTTTGTTTCGGGCGGCGACCGGGGAGCTGTTTTTT
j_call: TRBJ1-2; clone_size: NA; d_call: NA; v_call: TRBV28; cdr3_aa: CASSFKSWRGYGYTF; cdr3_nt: TGTGCCAGCAGTTTTAAGTCGTGGAGGGGCTATGGCTACACCTTC
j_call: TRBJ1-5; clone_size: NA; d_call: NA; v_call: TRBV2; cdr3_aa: CASGKNQPQHF; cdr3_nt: TGTGCCAGCGGGAAAAATCAGCCCCAGCATTTT
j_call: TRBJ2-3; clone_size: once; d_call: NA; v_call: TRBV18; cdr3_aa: CASSPGAKATDTQYF; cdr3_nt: TGTGCCAGCTCACCCGGAGCTAAGGCCACAGATACGCAGTATTTT